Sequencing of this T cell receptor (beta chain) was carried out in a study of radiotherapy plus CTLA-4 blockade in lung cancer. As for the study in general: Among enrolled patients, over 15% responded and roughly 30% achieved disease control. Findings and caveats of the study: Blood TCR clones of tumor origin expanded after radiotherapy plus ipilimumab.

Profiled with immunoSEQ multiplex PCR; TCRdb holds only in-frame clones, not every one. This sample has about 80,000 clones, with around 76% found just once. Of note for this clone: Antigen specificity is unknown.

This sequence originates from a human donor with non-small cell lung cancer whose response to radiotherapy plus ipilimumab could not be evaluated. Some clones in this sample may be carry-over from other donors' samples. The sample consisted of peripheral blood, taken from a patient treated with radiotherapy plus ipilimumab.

DNA for the CDR3: TGTGCCAGCTCCCCATACAATGAGCAGTTCTTC. Residues: CASSPYNEQFF. The chain has TRBV28 and TRBJ2-1; the D is unclear. The germline gives CDR1 MDHEN, CDR2 SYDVKM. The V gene lost 8 bases and the J gene lost 4 bases, with 6 bases spanning the gap. The CDR3 has 11 amino acids.